These T cell receptor beta chains were read from a single sample in a study of T cell changes during pregnancy in multiple sclerosis. This table comes from immunoSEQ multiplex PCR, and its TCRdb copy is limited to in-frame clones, with some not included. The table records 68,000 or so clones, about 91% of them present only once. The starting material was peripheral blood, obtained in the second trimester of pregnancy. These receptors all stem from a female donor in good health, enrolled as a control in a pregnancy study. The CDR3 runs from the conserved cysteine through the conserved F or W. A D gene is named only where the DNA matches it firmly. Clone size, where shown, is once, few, many, or a class for clones that have expanded.

clone_size,d_call,v_call,j_call,cdr3_aa,cdr3_nt
.,.,TRBV27,TRBJ2-6,CASSLNRAGANVLTF,TGTGCCAGCAGTTTAAACAGGGCTGGGGCCAACGTCCTGACTTTC
.,.,TRBV6-4,TRBJ2-2,CVSSEGEPGELFF,TGTGTCAGCAGTGAGGGAGAGCCCGGGGAGCTGTTTTTT
once,.,TRBV6-1,TRBJ2-1,CASRPTGSSYNEQFF,TGTGCCAGCAGACCGACAGGAAGCTCCTACAATGAGCAGTTCTTC
.,TRBD2,TRBV14,TRBJ2-3,CASSPLGGGTQYF,TGTGCCAGCAGCCCCCTCGGGGGGGGTACGCAGTATTTT
.,TRBD1,TRBV28,TRBJ2-6,CASSLIQGDHDTGANVLTF,TGTGCCAGCTCCTTAATACAGGGGGATCATGATACTGGGGCCAACGTCCTGACTTTC
.,TRBD1,TRBV4-2,TRBJ2-7,CASSTGTGVPYEQYF,TGTGCCAGCAGCACCGGGACAGGGGTTCCCTACGAGCAGTACTTC
.,TRBD1,TRBV7-2,TRBJ2-5,CASSLRDRQETQYF,TGTGCCAGCAGCCTCCGGGACAGGCAAGAGACCCAGTACTTC
.,TRBD2,TRBV28,TRBJ2-7,CASIAGDVGEQYF,TGTGCCAGCATAGCGGGAGATGTGGGCGAGCAGTACTTC
.,.,TRBV2,TRBJ1-6,CASSTGDSPLHF,TGTGCCAGCTCCACGGGTGATTCACCCCTCCACTTT
.,.,TRBV4-1,TRBJ2-7,CASSQAGTYEQYF,TGCGCCAGCAGCCAAGCGGGTACCTACGAGCAGTACTTC
.,.,TRBV6-1,TRBJ1-2,CASSEGGSHGYTF,TGTGCCAGCAGTGAAGGGGGCAGCCACGGCTACACCTTC
.,TRBD1,TRBV7-9,TRBJ1-1,CASGYRGNTEAFF,TGTGCCAGTGGGTACAGGGGGAACACTGAAGCTTTCTTT
.,TRBD1,TRBV28,TRBJ1-2,CASSLTGTNYGYTF,TGTGCCAGCAGTTTGACAGGGACTAACTATGGCTACACCTTC
.,TRBD2,TRBV10-3,TRBJ2-7,CAISEYPTSGGYEQYF,TGTGCCATCAGTGAGTACCCCACTAGCGGGGGTTACGAGCAGTACTTC
.,TRBD1,TRBV19,TRBJ1-2,CASSIRGQGYGYTF,TGTGCCAGTAGTATAAGGGGACAGGGTTATGGCTACACCTTC
.,TRBD2,TRBV10-2,TRBJ2-1,CASGGAGGRGSYNEQFF,TGCGCCAGCGGTGGAGCGGGAGGCAGGGGCTCCTACAATGAGCAGTTCTTC
.,.,TRBV10-3,TRBJ2-3,CAISVDSFTDTQYF,TGTGCCATCAGTGTTGACAGCTTCACAGATACGCAGTATTTT
.,.,TRBV28,TRBJ1-4,CASSGYEGEGKEKLFF,TGTGCCAGCAGTGGCTATGAAGGGGAAGGGAAGGAAAAACTGTTTTTT
.,.,TRBV7-9,TRBJ2-1,CASSLLPRMTYNEQFF,TGTGCCAGCAGCTTACTCCCAAGGATGACTTACAATGAGCAGTTCTTC
.,TRBD2,TRBV13,TRBJ2-3,CASTSGRAVDTQYF,TGTGCCAGCACTAGCGGGAGGGCCGTAGATACGCAGTATTTT
.,.,TRBV27,TRBJ2-7,CASSSAGGRQYF,TGTGCCAGCAGTTCGGCTGGAGGGCGGCAGTACTTC
few,.,TRBV29-1,TRBJ1-1,CSGRENTEAFF,TGCAGCGGCAGGGAGAACACTGAAGCTTTCTTT
few,TRBD2,TRBV6-4,TRBJ2-1,CASSEREEGDEQFF,TGTGCCAGCAGTGAGCGGGAGGAAGGCGATGAGCAGTTCTTC
.,TRBD2,TRBV19,TRBJ2-1,CASSIGLLAGGGNEQFF,TGTGCCAGTAGTATAGGGCTGCTAGCGGGAGGGGGCAATGAGCAGTTCTTC
once,TRBD1,TRBV5-1,TRBJ1-4,CASSPGTGGAGEKLFF,TGCGCCAGCAGCCCAGGGACAGGGGGCGCGGGGGAAAAACTGTTTTTT
.,TRBD1,TRBV7-8,TRBJ1-6,CASSSGTGGRSPLHF,TGTGCCAGCAGCTCCGGGACAGGGGGTCGTTCACCCCTCCACTTT
.,.,TRBV7-9,TRBJ2-7,CASSRTSSYEQYF,TGTGCCAGCAGCCGTACAAGCTCCTACGAGCAGTACTTC
.,.,TRBV20-1,TRBJ1-1,CSANGEEAFF,TGCAGCGCTAACGGGGAGGAAGCTTTCTTT
.,TRBD1,TRBV5-1,TRBJ2-3,CASSPMGTGAGDTQYF,TGCGCCAGCAGCCCTATGGGGACAGGGGCGGGGGATACGCAGTATTTT
.,TRBD2,TRBV7-3,TRBJ2-1,CASSPGLAGYNEQFF,TGTGCCAGCAGCCCCGGACTAGCGGGCTACAATGAGCAGTTCTTC
.,TRBD1,TRBV28,TRBJ1-3,CASSFPGGANTIYF,TGTGCCAGCAGTTTCCCAGGGGGCGCGAACACCATATATTTT
.,TRBD2,TRBV27,TRBJ2-7,CASGSQGLETYEQYF,TGTGCCAGCGGGTCTCAGGGACTAGAGACCTACGAGCAGTACTTC
.,.,TRBV27,TRBJ2-1,CASSTTRNEQFF,TGTGCCAGCAGTACGACTAGAAATGAGCAGTTCTTC
.,TRBD2,TRBV4-2,TRBJ2-1,CASSPRGTNNEQFF,TGTGCCAGCAGCCCGCGCGGGACTAACAATGAGCAGTTCTTC
.,.,TRBV2,TRBJ1-5,CASSEMEGQPQHF,TGTGCCAGCAGTGAAATGGAGGGGCAGCCCCAGCATTTT
.,.,TRBV7-2,TRBJ2-1,CASSLVVSTSEQFF,TGTGCCAGCAGCTTAGTAGTCTCGACAAGTGAGCAGTTCTTC
.,TRBD1,TRBV11-2,TRBJ2-7,CASSSPFWTGGYEQYF,TGTGCCAGCAGCTCCCCTTTCTGGACAGGGGGCTACGAGCAGTACTTC
.,.,TRBV19,TRBJ1-1,CASHRGGHAEAFF,TGTGCCAGCCATAGGGGGGGGCACGCTGAAGCTTTCTTT
.,TRBD2,TRBV28,TRBJ2-7,CASSFERGTFSYEQYF,TGTGCCAGCAGTTTTGAGCGGGGGACCTTCTCCTACGAGCAGTACTTC
.,TRBD1,TRBV7-8,TRBJ2-1,CASGTGAEYNEQFF,TGTGCCAGCGGTACAGGGGCCGAATACAATGAGCAGTTCTTC
once,TRBD1,TRBV7-9,TRBJ1-2,CASSFRDRGPDYGYTF,TGTGCCAGCAGCTTCCGGGACAGGGGCCCGGACTATGGCTACACCTTC
.,.,TRBV4-3,TRBJ1-2,CASSPGTTYGYTF,TGCGCCAGCAGCCCCGGGACAACCTATGGCTACACCTTC
.,.,TRBV19,TRBJ1-5,CASSSSGGKNQPQHF,TGTGCCAGTAGTTCAAGCGGGGGGAAGAATCAGCCCCAGCATTTT
once,TRBD1,TRBV27,TRBJ1-1,CASSLPQGRAFF,TGTGCCAGCAGTTTGCCACAGGGGAGAGCTTTCTTT
.,.,TRBV5-4,TRBJ1-1,CASSHGGGRTEAFF,TGTGCCAGCAGCCATGGGGGGGGTCGGACTGAAGCTTTCTTT